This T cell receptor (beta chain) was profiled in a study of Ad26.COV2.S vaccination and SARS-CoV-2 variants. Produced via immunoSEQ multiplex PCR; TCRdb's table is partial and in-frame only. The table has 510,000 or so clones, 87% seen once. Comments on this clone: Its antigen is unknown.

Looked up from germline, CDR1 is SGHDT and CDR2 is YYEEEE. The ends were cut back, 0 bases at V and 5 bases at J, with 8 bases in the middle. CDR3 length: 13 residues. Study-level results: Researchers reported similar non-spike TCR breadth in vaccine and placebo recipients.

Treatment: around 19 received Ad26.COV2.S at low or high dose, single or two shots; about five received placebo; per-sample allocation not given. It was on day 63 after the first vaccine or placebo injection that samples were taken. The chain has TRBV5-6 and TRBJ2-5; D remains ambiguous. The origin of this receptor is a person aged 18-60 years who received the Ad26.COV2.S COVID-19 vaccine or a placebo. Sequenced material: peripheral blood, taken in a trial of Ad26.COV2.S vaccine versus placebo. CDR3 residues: CASSLAARETQYF. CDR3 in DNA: TGTGCCAGCAGCTTGGCCGCTCGCGAGACCCAGTACTTC. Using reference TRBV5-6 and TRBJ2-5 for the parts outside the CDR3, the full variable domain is DAGVTQSPTHLIKTRGQQVTLRCSPKSGHDTVSWYQQALGQGPQFIFQYYEEEERQRGNFPDRFSGHQFPNYSSELNVNALLLGDSALYLCASSLAARETQYFGPGTRLLVL.